Below are 22 T cell receptor beta chains sequenced from a single sample in a study of cytotoxic CD8 clonotypes in ibrutinib-treated CLL. Generated by immunoSEQ multiplex PCR, the TCRdb table keeps only in-frame clones and is missing some. The sample yields about 300,000 clones, roughly 76% seen once. The sample consisted of PBMCs, taken at disease progression, from a patient treated with ibrutinib. Receptor source: a human donor with chronic lymphocytic leukemia.

The chain carries TRBV7-9 and TRBJ2-5; D ambiguous. This CDR3 region has 11 residues. Germline V gene data show CDR1 as SEHNR and CDR2 as FQNEAQ (reference sequence). V was cut by 5 bases and J by 13 bases, with 14 bases left in between. CDR3 coding DNA: TGTGCCAGCAGCGTCACCGGGCTTATGTACTTC. Protein sequence: CASSVTGLMYF.

J is TRBJ2-5 and V is TRBV19; D gene ambiguous. V shed 3 bases and J shed 2 bases, with 7 bases lying between them. Per the germline V gene, CDR1 is LNHDA and CDR2 is SQIVND (reference sequence). This CDR3 region has 13 residues. The CDR3 protein is CASSMWPQETQYF. CDR3 bases: TGTGCCAGTAGTATGTGGCCACAAGAGACCCAGTACTTC.

V is TRBV5-4 and J is TRBJ2-1; D might be TRBD2 (5 bases). V was pared by 4 bases and J by 4 bases, with 21 bases between. In germline, CDR1 is SGHNT, CDR2 YYREEE (reference sequence). The length of the CDR3 is 17 residues. The CDR3 nucleotides read TGTGCCAGCAGCCCCCTGCGCCAGCGGCCCCAATACAATGAGCAGTTCTTC. It codes for CASSPLRQRPQYNEQFF. The full variable domain, its missing parts supplied by reference TRBV5-4 and TRBJ2-1, is ETGVTQSPTHLIKTRGQQVTLRCSSQSGHNTVSWYQQALGQGPQFIFQYYREEENGRGNFPPRFSGLQFPNYSSELNVNALELDDSALYLCASSPLRQRPQYNEQFFGPGTRLTVL.

In the case of this clone: The final CDR3 position lacks the conserved phenylalanine or tryptophan, pointing to a likely read error. The V and J genes are TRBV10-3 and TRBJ2-7, with 10 nucleotides matching TRBD2. CDR1 and CDR2 from the germline V gene are ENHRY and SYGVKD. Losses at the gene ends were 6 bases for V and 6 bases for J; bases not matched to a gene: 8. The CDR3 contains 14 residues. CDR3 DNA: TGTGCCATCAGCGATCTAGCGGGAGTAGGCGAGCAGTACCTC. Amino acids: CAISDLAGVGEQYL.

The chain uses TRBV5-1 and TRBJ2-1; TRBD2 is a possible D gene (5 bases). This CDR3 spans 15 amino acids. V lost 4 bases and J 7 bases, leaving 18 bases between the germline ends. CDR1 and CDR2 (germline): SGHRS, YFSETQ. CDR3 region: CASSPAEGRGNEQFF. DNA of the CDR3: TGCGCCAGCAGCCCGGCAGAGGGTCGTGGTAATGAGCAGTTCTTC.

The chain carries TRBV28 and TRBJ1-2; no definite D call. Trimming cost V 6 bases and J 2 bases, with 13 bases left between them. Per the germline V gene, CDR1 is MDHEN and CDR2 is SYDVKM. The CDR3 is 14 residues long. The CDR3 is CASSSRVGNYGYTF. The CDR3 DNA reads as TGTGCCAGCAGCTCGAGGGTGGGAAACTATGGCTACACCTTC.

This clone came up a few times. The chain is built from TRBV11-2 and TRBJ2-5, with D unresolved. Looked up from germline, CDR1 is SGHAT and CDR2 is FQNNGV. The CDR3 covers 14 residues. Deletions cut 0 bases from V and 0 bases from J, with 5 bases between. The CDR3 nucleotides read TGTGCCAGCAGCTTAGATTTGTACCAAGAGACCCAGTACTTC. Translation: CASSLDLYQETQYF.

About this clone itself: One junction end does not reproduce the germline sequence, and a read error may be involved. This specimen includes other DNA sequences encoding the same CDR3. V is TRBV2 and J is TRBJ2-7; D not certain. The CDR3 is made up of 15 amino acids. Germline CDR1 and CDR2: SNHLY and FYNNEI. The CDR3 DNA reads as TGTGCCAGCAGTGGAAGGGATCTTTTATCCTACGAGCAATACTTC. Protein sequence: CASSGRDLLSYEQYF.

J is TRBJ2-2 and V is TRBV19, with 7 bases matching TRBD1. Germline V lookup: CDR1 LNHDA, CDR2 SQIVND (reference sequence). The ends lost 7 bases at V and 6 bases at J; junction bases unmatched: 8. The CDR3 extends over 14 amino acids. CDR3 DNA: TGTGCCAGTAAGACCAGGGGGTACGCCGGGGAGCTGTTTTTT. Its translation is CASKTRGYAGELFF.

The chain carries TRBV5-4 and TRBJ2-2; the D call may be TRBD1 or TRBD2 (5 bases each). Germline V lookup: CDR1 SGHNT, CDR2 YYREEE (reference sequence). The V gene lost 6 bases and the J gene lost 0 bases, with 18 bases spanning the gap. The CDR3 consists of 17 residues. The CDR3 region is CASNSRRGDSNTGELFF. DNA for the CDR3: TGTGCCAGCAACTCCCGTAGGGGAGATTCGAACACCGGGGAGCTGTTTTTT.

The chain employs TRBV18 and TRBJ2-7, with D hard to call. V was clipped by 2 bases and J by 3 bases, with 8 bases between them. The CDR3 has 13 amino acids. Germline V CDR1 and CDR2: KGHSH, LQKENI. The CDR3, as DNA: TGTGCCAGCTCACCAGGGCAACTCTACGAGCAGTACTTC. Its protein is CASSPGQLYEQYF.

The genes are TRBV28 and TRBJ1-4, with D unresolved. CDR1 and CDR2 from the germline V gene are MDHEN and SYDVKM. This CDR3 region has 14 residues. V lost 1 base to trimming and J lost 5 bases, with 8 bases between them. The CDR3 DNA reads TGTGCCAGCAGTTTATTGAACTTGAATGAAAAACTGTTTTTT. This encodes CASSLLNLNEKLFF.

The gene calls are TRBV9 and TRBJ2-1; TRBD2 aligns across 9 bases. The CDR3 has 16 residues. Trimming took 0 bases from V and 5 from J; bases not matched to a gene: 6. Germline V gives CDR1 SGDLS, CDR2 YYNGEE. The CDR3 DNA sequence: TGTGCCAGCAGCGTAGTTCCTAGCGGGATTAACAATGAGCAGTTCTTC. Its protein product is CASSVVPSGINNEQFF.

This sequence joins TRBV9 and TRBJ2-1; the D is unclear. The length of the CDR3 is 13 residues. Trimming removed 4 bases from V and 3 bases from J, with 8 bases in between. Germline V gene sequence: CDR1 SGDLS, CDR2 YYNGEE. This CDR3 is CASSLGRYNEQFF. The CDR3 DNA follows: TGTGCCAGCAGCTTAGGACGCTACAATGAGCAGTTCTTC.

The chain carries TRBV25-1 and TRBJ1-2; perhaps TRBD1 as D (5 bases). The CDR3 has 13 residues. Per the germline V gene, CDR1 is MGHDK and CDR2 is SYGVNS. V was pared by 6 bases and J by 0 bases, with 8 bases between. In DNA, the CDR3 is TGTGCCAGCAGCTGGACAACTAACTATGGCTACACCTTC. Protein product: CASSWTTNYGYTF.

The rearrangement uses TRBV29-1 and TRBJ2-7, with 9 bases lining up with TRBD1. CDR1 is SQVTM, CDR2 ANQGSEA, per germline. The CDR3 contains 12 residues. J gave up 5 bases and V 7 bases, and 6 bases lay outside the gene matches. CDR3 DNA sequence: TGCAGCGGTAACAGGGGGCCCGACGAGCAGTACTTC. It is translated as CSGNRGPDEQYF.

V usage is TRBV7-9 and J usage is TRBJ1-4; D perhaps matches TRBD1 (6 bases). Trimming left V 0 bases short and J 7 bases short, with 15 bases between. Germline V gives CDR1 SEHNR, CDR2 FQNEAQ (reference sequence). This CDR3 contains 16 residues. The CDR3 is CASSLASVKGGEKLFF. The DNA of the CDR3 is TGTGCCAGCAGCTTAGCGTCGGTGAAGGGGGGTGAAAAACTGTTTTTT.

The gene calls are TRBV9 and TRBJ2-5; the D gene is possibly TRBD2 (6 bases). Germline lookup yields CDR1 SGDLS and CDR2 YYNGEE. The germline V and J ends were trimmed by 0 bases and 5 bases, with 14 bases remaining between them. This CDR3 is 15 amino acids long. The CDR3 is CASSVAVGGLETQYF. CDR3 nucleotides: TGTGCCAGCAGCGTAGCGGTGGGGGGTTTGGAGACCCAGTACTTC. The entire variable domain, with the rest obtained from reference TRBV9 and TRBJ2-5, is as follows: DSGVTQTPKHLITATGQRVTLRCSPRSGDLSVYWYQQSLDQGLQFLIQYYNGEERAKGNILERFSAQQFPDLHSELNLSSLELGDSALYFCASSVAVGGLETQYFGPGTRLLVL.

The CDR3 spells CASSGIRGDTEAFF. DNA of the CDR3: TGTGCCAGCAGTGGAATCAGGGGAGACACTGAAGCTTTCTTT. The rearrangement joins TRBV2 to TRBJ1-1; possible D gene TRBD1, 6 bases. Trimming cost V 4 bases and J 3 bases, with 12 bases left between them. Per the germline V gene, CDR1 is SNHLY and CDR2 is FYNNEI. The CDR3 sequence is 14 residues long.

The chain employs TRBV18 and TRBJ2-2; 9 bases line up with TRBD1. The trim removed 5 bases at V and 0 bases at J, leaving 7 bases unmatched. CDR1 KGHSH and CDR2 LQKENI come from the germline V gene. This CDR3 comprises 17 residues. The DNA for the CDR3 is TGTGCCAGCTCAGCTACCGGGACAGGGCCGAACACCGGGGAGCTGTTTTTT. The encoded protein is CASSATGTGPNTGELFF.

This chain connects TRBV7-2 to TRBJ2-3; D unclear. V was clipped by 1 base and J by 4 bases, with 3 bases between them. The germline gives CDR1 SGHTA, CDR2 FQGNSA. This CDR3 has 12 amino acids. Here the CDR3 reads CASSLVADTQYF. The CDR3 DNA sequence: TGTGCCAGCAGCTTAGTCGCAGATACGCAGTATTTT.

The CDR3 loop is CASSLWGGYEQYF. The CDR3 region has the DNA TGTGCCAGCAGCTTGTGGGGAGGCTACGAGCAGTACTTC. The chain couples TRBV7-3 to TRBJ2-5, with a possible D match to TRBD2 (6 bases). The J call may be faulty, since TRBJ2-7 better matches the DNA end. Germline V gives CDR1 SGHTA, CDR2 FQGTGA. This CDR3 is 13 amino acids long.